This passage covers 13 T cell receptor beta chains from one sample sequenced in a study of shared clonotypes between healthy human individuals (dated by TCRdb to about 2020). To prepare the library, the immunoSEQ multiplex PCR assay was applied. TCRdb retrieved this table from immuneACCESS and kept in-frame rearrangements only. Not all clones are present; in checked studies, unresolved V genes account for under half, and no reason is known for the remainder. The sample table shows 650,000 to 800,000 clones, and approximately 77% are seen once. More than 1.5% of the sample is in the top ten clones. Sequenced material: memory CD4+ T cells sorted from blood. The intended sense of this specimen's cell subset or site label: CD45RA-negative fraction. The receptors here all came from a woman under 40 in good health.

The chain carries TRBV5-4 and TRBJ1-3; the match to TRBD1 covers 7 bases. Germline loops: CDR1 SGHNT, CDR2 YYREEE (reference sequence). CDR3 size: 16 residues. The ends lost 4 bases at V and 4 bases at J; junction bases unmatched: 11. The CDR3 sequence: CASSRTTGSPGNTIYF. As DNA, the CDR3 is TGTGCCAGCAGCCGGACGACAGGGTCTCCCGGAAACACCATATATTTT.

The V call is TRBV11-2, the J call TRBJ2-3; 7 nucleotides agree with TRBD2. Germline CDR1 reads SGHAT; CDR2 reads FQNNGV. With V trimmed by 5 bases and J by 3 bases, 5 bases remained unmatched. The CDR3 is 14 amino acids. The CDR3 DNA reads as TGTGCCAGCAGCAGGGCGGGGGTTACAGATACGCAGTATTTT. It translates to CASSRAGVTDTQYF.

CDR3 sequence reads: CASSGTLLNQPQHF. The CDR3, as DNA: TGTGCCAGCAGCGGGACCCTACTTAATCAGCCCCAGCATTTT. The genes are TRBV7-3 and TRBJ1-5, with D tentatively TRBD1 (5 bases). V lost 5 bases, J lost 4 bases, and 12 bases lay in between. This CDR3 contains 14 residues. Germline loops: CDR1 SGHTA, CDR2 FQGTGA. Variable domain in full (rest from reference TRBV7-3 and TRBJ1-5): GAGVSQTPSNKVTEKGKYVELRCDPISGHTALYWYRQSLGQGPEFLIYFQGTGAADDSGLPNDRFFAVRPEGSVSTLKIQRTERGDSAVYLCASSGTLLNQPQHFGDGTRLSIL.

This sequence joins TRBV5-5 and TRBJ1-1; D remains ambiguous. Germline V gene data show CDR1 as SGHKS and CDR2 as YYEKEE (reference sequence). The CDR3 is made up of 16 amino acids. V lost 0 bases to trimming and J lost 1 base, with 13 bases between them. DNA for the CDR3: TGTGCCAGCAGCTTGGGTTCCACCCGCCCGAACACTGAAGCTTTCTTT. Residues: CASSLGSTRPNTEAFF. Full variable domain (rest looked up from reference TRBV5-5 and TRBJ1-1): DAGVTQSPTHLIKTRGQQVTLRCSPISGHKSVSWYQQVLGQGPQFIFQYYEKEERGRGNFPDRFSARQFPNYSSELNVNALLLGDSALYLCASSLGSTRPNTEAFFGQGTRLTVV.

The chain is built from TRBV28 and TRBJ1-5; D unclear. This CDR3 has 17 residues. Germline V gene data show CDR1 as MDHEN and CDR2 as SYDVKM. The V end lost 5 bases, the J end lost 7 bases, and 24 bases lay between the germline ends. CDR3 residues: CASSRTQTPYSGQPQHF. CDR3 nucleotides: TGTGCCAGCAGTCGGACCCAGACACCATATAGCGGGCAGCCCCAGCATTTT.

V is TRBV19 and J is TRBJ2-2; no firm D call. V was clipped by 0 bases and J by 4 bases, with 9 bases between them. Germline CDR1 is LNHDA and CDR2 is SQIVND (reference sequence). The CDR3 length is 15 residues. The CDR3 DNA is TGTGCCAGTAGTATAGAAGGCCGCGGCACCGGGGAGCTGTTTTTT. This encodes CASSIEGRGTGELFF.

V and J are TRBV19 and TRBJ1-2; no clear D gene. The CDR3 is 15 amino acids. Trimming took 3 bases from V and 5 from J, leaving 16 bases between them. Germline assignment: CDR1 LNHDA and CDR2 SQIVND (reference sequence). The CDR3 DNA reads TGTGCCAGTAGTATCGGGCTCGGAAAAGGGTATGGCTACACCTTC. This translates into CASSIGLGKGYGYTF.

This clone appeared a few times. The genes are TRBV19 and TRBJ2-5; 7 bases fit TRBD2. The V and J ends lost 5 bases and 5 bases, in that order; junction bases with no gene match: 17. CDR3 size: 17 residues. The V gene's germline CDR1 is LNHDA and CDR2 SQIVND (reference sequence). The CDR3 sequence is CASSSGIASGNRETQYF. The CDR3 coding sequence is TGTGCCAGTAGTTCAGGGATCGCGAGCGGGAATAGGGAGACCCAGTACTTC.

The J gene is TRBJ2-3, the V gene TRBV28; D ambiguous. CDR1 MDHEN and CDR2 SYDVKM come from the germline V gene. This CDR3 spans 15 amino acids. Trimming removed 0 bases from V and 0 bases from J, with 7 bases in between. The CDR3 DNA reads as TGTGCCAGCAGTTTATGGGGTAGTAGCACAGATACGCAGTATTTT. Amino acids: CASSLWGSSTDTQYF.

This chain joins TRBV14 and TRBJ2-5; 10 bases are a match to TRBD1. The germline V gene has CDR1 SGHDN and CDR2 FVKESK. V lost 1 base, J lost 5 bases, and 10 bases stayed unmatched. CDR3 length equals 17 residues. The DNA of the CDR3 is TGTGCCAGCAGCCAAGGATGGAGGGGGACAGGGGTCGAGACCCAGTACTTC. As protein: CASSQGWRGTGVETQYF.

J is TRBJ1-5 and V is TRBV18; D gene ambiguous. Trimming shortened V by 3 bases and J by 4 bases, and 13 bases separated the two germline ends. Germline CDR1 reads KGHSH; CDR2 reads LQKENI. The CDR3 has 15 amino acids. In DNA, the CDR3 is TGTGCCAGCTCACCCGATAACCACCGTAATCAGCCCCAGCATTTT. Translated, it gives CASSPDNHRNQPQHF.

The V call is TRBV5-1, the J call TRBJ2-7, with D perhaps matching TRBD2 (5 bases). The V end was cut by 0 bases, the J end by 3 bases, with 13 bases between. CDR1 SGHRS and CDR2 YFSETQ come from the germline V gene. The CDR3 has 15 amino acids. The CDR3 reads CASSLGERRHYEQYF. The CDR3 DNA reads TGCGCCAGCAGCTTGGGAGAGCGGAGGCACTACGAGCAGTACTTC.

DNA of the CDR3: TGCGCCAGCAGCTTGGAGGCGGCAATAGGGACCCAGTACTTC. It encodes CASSLEAAIGTQYF. The chain joins TRBV5-1 to TRBJ2-5, with D uncertain. Germline CDR1 and CDR2: SGHRS and YFSETQ. The CDR3 has 14 amino acids. V lost 0 bases and J lost 7, with 13 bases in between.